One sample yielded the 31 T cell receptor beta chains listed below, sequenced in a study of control samples from healthy donors and cancer patients. The assay was immunoSEQ multiplex PCR, and TCRdb's table has in-frame clones only and misses some. Seen in this sample are approximately 190,000 clones; the ten most common clones hold approximately 2.2%. The sequencing input was blood. The source of these receptors is a woman aged 25-40 years in good health.

V gene TRBV9 combines with J gene TRBJ2-3; D call uncertain. Trimming removed 0 bases at V and 3 bases at J, with 5 bases between. The CDR3 is 13 amino acids. Germline loops: CDR1 SGDLS, CDR2 YYNGEE. The CDR3 is CASSVVVTDTQYF. The CDR3 DNA reads TGTGCCAGCAGCGTAGTAGTAACAGATACGCAGTATTTT.

This chain uses TRBV29-1 with TRBJ2-7; possible D gene TRBD2, 6 bases. The CDR3 sequence is 13 residues long. The germline CDR1 and CDR2 sequences are SQVTM and ANQGSEA. V dropped 4 bases and J dropped 3 bases, with 13 bases sitting between them. The CDR3 sequence is CSVVSQGGYEQYF. The CDR3 coding sequence is TGCAGCGTTGTAAGTCAGGGAGGCTACGAGCAGTACTTC.

The chain combines TRBV9 with TRBJ1-4, with a weak D call TRBD1 (5 bases). The germline gives CDR1 SGDLS, CDR2 YYNGEE. The CDR3 extends over 19 amino acids. V lost 2 bases, J lost 0 bases, and 20 bases lay in between. The CDR3 nucleotides read TGTGCCAGCAGCGTGGGACCCAAACCCCGACCCGCAACTAATGAAAAACTGTTTTTT. It codes for CASSVGPKPRPATNEKLFF.

The genes are TRBV4-2 and TRBJ1-1; D gene unclear. Germline lookup yields CDR1 LGHNA and CDR2 YNFKEQ. Between the trimmed V and J ends, which lost 4 bases and 4 bases, there was a span of 13 bases. The CDR3 sequence is 14 residues long. The DNA for the CDR3 is TGTGCCAGCAGCCGAGACTCGGGAGGCACTGAAGCTTTCTTT. Its protein is CASSRDSGGTEAFF.

The V call is TRBV10-3, the J call TRBJ2-1, with a weak D call TRBD1 (6 bases). There are 14 residues in the CDR3. Per the germline V gene, CDR1 is ENHRY and CDR2 is SYGVKD. The V end was cut by 2 bases, the J end by 10 bases, with 15 bases between. In DNA, the CDR3 is TGTGCCATCAGTGAGGCCCAGGGGTTATGGGAGCAGTTCTTC. Translated, it gives CAISEAQGLWEQFF.

The chain links TRBV6-5 to TRBJ1-2; the D gene is possibly TRBD1 (5 bases). Per the germline V gene, CDR1 is MNHEY and CDR2 is SVGAGI. The CDR3 totals 14 residues. Trimming took off 8 bases at V and 2 bases at J, with 15 bases between the two ends. The CDR3 region has the DNA TGTGCCAGCTCCGACCTGACAGAAAACTATGGCTACACCTTC. Its protein is CASSDLTENYGYTF.

CDR3 bases: TGTGCCAGCATCAGCCAGAATTTTGGCAACAGGTTGACCTACGAGCAGTACTTC. This encodes CASISQNFGNRLTYEQYF. The genes are TRBV28 and TRBJ2-7, with D tentatively TRBD1 (5 bases). CDR1 is MDHEN, CDR2 SYDVKM, per germline. The V gene lost 7 bases and the J gene lost 2 bases, with 27 bases spanning the gap. The CDR3 sequence is 18 residues long.

The chain links TRBV6-4 to TRBJ1-5, with TRBD1 as a possible D gene (6 bases). This CDR3 region has 15 residues. The V gene lost 8 bases and the J gene lost 0 bases, with 14 bases spanning the gap. The germline CDR1 and CDR2 sequences are MRHNA and SNTAGT. The CDR3 DNA reads TGTGCCAGCGCACGACAGGCCTCTAGCAATCAGCCCCAGCATTTT. Its translation: CASARQASSNQPQHF.

This rearrangement joins TRBV6-5 to TRBJ1-1; TRBD1 matches 11 bases. There are 15 residues in the CDR3. Per the germline V gene, CDR1 is MNHEY and CDR2 is SVGAGI. Trimming removed 6 bases from V and 5 bases from J; junction bases left unmatched: 8. The CDR3 reads CASRGQGVLRTEAFF. In nucleotides, the CDR3 is TGTGCCAGCAGGGGACAGGGGGTATTGAGGACTGAAGCTTTCTTT.

The rearrangement uses TRBV5-1 and TRBJ1-1; perhaps TRBD1 as D (5 bases). V lost 1 base to trimming and J lost 1 base, with 11 bases between them. In germline, CDR1 is SGHRS, CDR2 YFSETQ. The CDR3 contains 15 residues. CDR3: CASSLRGGANTEAFF. In DNA form, the CDR3 reads TGCGCCAGCAGCTTGCGTGGTGGGGCGAACACTGAAGCTTTCTTT.

The V call is TRBV24-1, the J call TRBJ1-5, with D uncertain. The CDR3 extends over 13 amino acids. V dropped 3 bases and J dropped 7 bases, with 9 bases sitting between them. The germline V gene encodes CDR1 KGHDR and CDR2 SFDVKD. CDR3 in DNA: TGTGCCACCAGTGATCCCGCCGGGCAGCCCCAGCATTTT. Its protein is CATSDPAGQPQHF.

The rearrangement joins TRBV9 to TRBJ1-6, with 11 nucleotides matching TRBD1. Germline values: CDR1 SGDLS, CDR2 YYNGEE. V shed 3 bases and J 8 bases; nucleotides not matched to a gene: 4. CDR3 size: 15 residues. CDR3 in amino acids: CASSGTGGNYSPLHF. The DNA of the CDR3 is TGTGCCAGCAGCGGGACAGGGGGCAACTATTCACCCCTCCACTTT.

The chain employs TRBV2 and TRBJ1-4, with a weak D call TRBD1 (5 bases). This CDR3 has 14 amino acids. V was shortened by 4 bases and J by 8 bases, with 14 bases between the two germline ends. Germline V lookup: CDR1 SNHLY, CDR2 FYNNEI. The CDR3 protein is CASSAGRGIEKLFF. The CDR3 nucleotides are TGTGCCAGCAGTGCCGGGCGGGGGATCGAAAAACTGTTTTTT.

The genes are TRBV21-1 and TRBJ2-7; the table names TRBD1, a call not compared with the DNA. TRBV21-1 counts as a pseudogene. This CDR3 is built from 16 residues. CDR3: CASSKDRGCVGYEQYF. The CDR3 nucleotides are TGTGCCAGCAGCAAAGACAGGGGGTGTGTGGGCTACGAGCAGTACTTC.

The chain combines TRBV7-2 with TRBJ2-2, with unresolved D. Trimming pared 3 bases from V and 7 bases from J, leaving 9 bases between. Per the germline V gene, CDR1 is SGHTA and CDR2 is FQGNSA. This CDR3 spans 13 amino acids. The CDR3 sequence is CASSLSSRGELFF. The CDR3 DNA is TGTGCCAGCAGCTTGTCCTCCCGCGGGGAGCTGTTTTTT.

The chain uses TRBV20-1 and TRBJ1-2; D gene ambiguous. This CDR3 contains 14 residues. CDR1 and CDR2 from the germline V gene are DFQATT and SNEGSKA (reference sequence). Trimming shortened V by 3 bases and J by 3 bases, and 14 bases separated the two germline ends. CDR3 region: CSASIQAAYYGYTF. The DNA for the CDR3 is TGCAGTGCTAGTATTCAGGCAGCTTACTATGGCTACACCTTC.

CDR3 sequence (DNA): TGTGCCTGGAGTGTCGAGGCCCCCTACGAGCAGTACTTC. Translating gives CAWSVEAPYEQYF. The chain combines TRBV30 with TRBJ2-7; D ambiguous. The ends were cut back, 0 bases at V and 2 bases at J, with 8 bases in the middle. Germline V CDR1 and CDR2: GTSNPN, SVGIG (reference sequence). The CDR3 covers 13 residues.

V gene TRBV7-8 combines with J gene TRBJ2-1, with 7 positions matching TRBD1. The length of the CDR3 is 16 residues. Germline assignment: CDR1 SGHVS and CDR2 FQNEAQ. V dropped 1 base and J dropped 3; count of bases not matched to a gene: 6. CDR3 protein: CASSLGGGRVYNEQFF. Written as DNA, the CDR3 is TGTGCCAGCAGCTTAGGAGGGGGCCGGGTCTACAATGAGCAGTTCTTC.

The J gene is TRBJ2-7, the V gene TRBV7-9; TRBD1 agrees at 7 bases. J lost 3 bases, V lost 5 bases, and 4 bases had no gene match. The germline gives CDR1 SEHNR, CDR2 FQNEAQ (reference sequence). The CDR3 runs to 13 residues. The CDR3 sequence: CASSLGTVYEQYF. CDR3 nucleotides: TGTGCCAGCAGCCTTGGGACAGTCTACGAGCAGTACTTC.

In DNA, the CDR3 is TGTGCCAGCAGCTTAGTGGGACAGGGCAACTATAGGTCTGGAAACACCATATATTTT. It yields the protein CASSLVGQGNYRSGNTIYF. The chain is built from TRBV7-9 and TRBJ1-3, with TRBD1 identical over 9 bases. With V trimmed by 1 base and J by 1 base, 11 bases remained unmatched. The CDR3 contains 19 residues. Germline CDR1 and CDR2: SEHNR and FQNEAQ (reference sequence).

This chain uses TRBV5-1 with TRBJ2-5, with 7 bases identical to TRBD1. After removal of 4 bases from V and 5 bases from J, the junction contained 5 bases not matched to a gene. There are 13 residues in the CDR3. CDR1 and CDR2 (germline): SGHRS, YFSETQ. CDR3 in amino acids: CASSRQGWETQYF. The CDR3 DNA reads as TGCGCCAGCAGCAGACAGGGATGGGAGACCCAGTACTTC.

This sequence joins TRBV7-9 and TRBJ1-1; D gene unclear. Germline values: CDR1 SEHNR, CDR2 FQNEAQ (reference sequence). The CDR3 is 11 amino acids. V lost 3 bases to trimming and J lost 6 bases, with 5 bases between them. The CDR3 nucleotides read TGTGCCAGCAGCTTCACCGCTGAAGCTTTCTTT. As protein: CASSFTAEAFF.

The chain combines TRBV10-1 with TRBJ2-3, with D perhaps matching TRBD1 (5 bases). The CDR3 extends over 16 amino acids. Germline lookup yields CDR1 WNHNN and CDR2 SYGVQD (reference sequence). The V end was cut by 4 bases, the J end by 0 bases, with 14 bases between. This CDR3 reads CASSGGRHPSTDTQYF. Written as DNA, the CDR3 is TGCGCCAGCAGTGGGGGCAGACATCCTAGCACAGATACGCAGTATTTT.

V and J are TRBV7-9 and TRBJ1-1; 7 bases fit TRBD1. CDR3 length: 14 residues. V lost 4 bases and J lost 0; bases outside the gene matches: 2. Germline CDR1 reads SEHNR; CDR2 reads FQNEAQ (reference sequence). The CDR3 region is CASSYGTVNTEAFF. The CDR3 region has the DNA TGTGCCAGCAGCTACGGGACAGTGAACACTGAAGCTTTCTTT.

J is TRBJ1-5 and V is TRBV28; 9 positions match TRBD1. J lost 0 bases, V lost 3 bases, and 12 bases had no gene match. CDR3 size: 19 residues. The V gene's germline CDR1 is MDHEN and CDR2 SYDVKM. The DNA for the CDR3 is TGTGCCAGCAGTTTTGTGGGACAGGGAACCCTTTATAGCAATCAGCCCCAGCATTTT. Its translation is CASSFVGQGTLYSNQPQHF.

The rearrangement joins TRBV7-3 to TRBJ2-2; D not resolved. The CDR3 is 16 residues long. The V end lost 2 bases, the J end lost 1 base, and 11 bases lay between the germline ends. Germline-derived CDR1 and CDR2 are SGHTA and FQGTGA. CDR3 in DNA: TGTGCCAGCAGCTTAGGTCCTCTAGTGAACACCGGGGAGCTGTTTTTT. It specifies CASSLGPLVNTGELFF.

The chain is built from TRBV6-5 and TRBJ2-7; 8 bases align to TRBD1. V trimming: 4 bases; J trimming: 4 bases; junction bases outside the gene matches: 6. Germline V gives CDR1 MNHEY, CDR2 SVGAGI. The CDR3 is 14 residues long. The CDR3 loop is CASSFDRDRYEQYF. In DNA, the CDR3 is TGTGCCAGCAGTTTTGACAGGGACAGGTACGAGCAGTACTTC.

The V and J genes are TRBV19 and TRBJ2-1; unclear D gene. The CDR3 covers 15 residues. The germline gives CDR1 LNHDA, CDR2 SQIVND (reference sequence). V lost 7 bases to trimming and J lost 5 bases, with 18 bases between them. This CDR3 is CASTPSRYGNNEQFF. The CDR3 nucleotides are TGTGCCAGTACTCCTTCCAGGTATGGCAACAATGAGCAGTTCTTC.

The rearrangement uses TRBV6-5 and TRBJ1-1, with D perhaps TRBD1 (5 bases). Trimming removed 10 bases from V and 5 bases from J, with 17 bases in between. The CDR3 extends over 13 amino acids. CDR1 and CDR2 from the germline V gene are MNHEY and SVGAGI. The CDR3 region is CATTPAGRTEAFF. CDR3 in DNA: TGTGCCACCACTCCCGCAGGGAGGACTGAAGCTTTCTTT.

The chain is built from TRBV7-9 and TRBJ2-3; 8 nucleotides agree with TRBD1. V was clipped by 3 bases and J by 2 bases; unmatched bases: 4. This CDR3 comprises 15 residues. Looked up from germline, CDR1 is SEHNR and CDR2 is FQNEAQ (reference sequence). The DNA for the CDR3 is TGTGCCAGCAGCTTCGGGACAGGAAACACAGATACGCAGTATTTT. Translating gives CASSFGTGNTDTQYF.

The gene calls are TRBV18 and TRBJ1-1, with unresolved D. CDR3 length equals 18 residues. Per germline, CDR1 KGHSH and CDR2 LQKENI. V dropped 0 bases and J dropped 0 bases, with 17 bases sitting between them. The chain's CDR3 is CASSPPEGRTTMNTEAFF. DNA for the CDR3: TGTGCCAGCTCACCACCAGAGGGAAGGACCACCATGAACACTGAAGCTTTCTTT.